The 4 T cell receptor beta chains given below trace back to one sample, sequenced in a study of identical twins (dated by TCRdb to 2016 to 2017). The library relied on 5' RACE. The sequencer was an Illumina HiSeq 2000. The raw public data were reprocessed by TCRdb itself: fastp quality trimming at Q25, MiXCR clonotype calling, in-frame beta chains only. Every distinct CDR3 protein forms one entry, paired with its most common genes and DNA. Across this sample there are about 460,000 distinct CDR3 sequences, with approximately 15% seen only once. The leading ten clones occupy about 0.54% of the sample. The same sample was also used in a study of yellow fever vaccine responses in identical twins.

Sequenced material: CD4+ T cells sorted from blood. The receptors shown here come from a woman under 30 in good health.

V usage is TRBV29-1 and J usage is TRBJ2-7; D is unresolved. Germline V gives CDR1 SQVTM, CDR2 ANQGSEA. CDR3 size: 15 residues. The V end was cut by 1 base, the J end by 0 bases, with 13 bases between. This CDR3 is CSVEVGTRGSYEQYF. CDR3 sequence (DNA): TGCAGCGTTGAAGTGGGAACCCGCGGCTCCTACGAGCAGTACTTC.

This clonotype appeared a few times. The chain joins TRBV20-1 to TRBJ2-1, with D uncertain. Trimming cost V 1 base and J 8 bases, with 15 bases left between them. The CDR3 runs to 14 residues. CDR1 is DFQATT and CDR2 is SNEGSKA in the germline V gene (reference sequence). CDR3 residues: CSARAHPMPDEQFF. The CDR3 region has the DNA TGCAGTGCTAGAGCCCATCCGATGCCTGATGAGCAGTTCTTC.

This clonotype was found a few times. This chain joins TRBV12-3 or TRBV12-4 and TRBJ1-5; TRBD1 agrees at 9 bases. Losses at the gene ends were 5 bases for V and 6 bases for J; bases not matched to a gene: 8. The CDR3 runs 15 residues. The CDR3 coding sequence is TGTGCCAGCAGTCCGGACAGGGGAGGGGGTCAGCCCCAGCATTTT. Residues: CASSPDRGGGQPQHF.

V and J are TRBV11-3 and TRBJ2-1, with D maybe TRBD1 (5 bases). The germline gives CDR1 SGHNT, CDR2 YENEEA. V was pared by 7 bases and J by 6 bases, with 13 bases between. CDR3 length equals 13 residues. This CDR3 reads CASTQGDSNEQFF. DNA of the CDR3: TGTGCCAGCACCCAAGGGGATTCCAATGAGCAGTTCTTC.